Below are 32 T cell receptor beta chains sequenced from a single sample in a study of T cells in Graves' hyperthyroidism and ophthalmopathy. Regions amplified from RNA transcripts were the TCR beta CDR3 regions. The TCR CDR3 first-round RT-PCR relied on the HTBI primer set. MiXCR, run by TCRdb on the multiplex PCR reads, gives a single entry per CDR3 protein. Among 550,000 to 650,000 distinct CDR3 sequences, roughly 15% were seen once, and the ten largest hold 11% to 15%. Source material: blood. The receptor set was obtained from a woman between 40 and 55 years old with Graves' hyperthyroidism.

The sample holds many counts of this clonotype. This chain joins TRBV11-3 and TRBJ2-5; TRBD2 might be the D (6 bases). This CDR3 has 15 residues. V was clipped by 0 bases and J by 2 bases, with 10 bases between them. CDR1 and CDR2 from the germline V gene are SGHNT and YENEEA. The CDR3: CASSLDLEGQETQYF. The CDR3, as DNA: TGTGCCAGCAGCTTAGATCTGGAGGGGCAAGAGACCCAGTACTTC.

At least ten counts were recorded for this clonotype. This sequence joins TRBV20-1 and TRBJ2-7; 10 bases agree with TRBD1. The CDR3 is 12 residues long. The ends lost 6 bases at V and 5 bases at J; junction bases unmatched: 4. CDR1 and CDR2 from the germline V gene are DFQATT and SNEGSKA (reference sequence). The CDR3 nucleotides read TGCAGTGCCGGGACAGGGGCTAACGAGCAGTACTTC. Its translation: CSAGTGANEQYF.

This clonotype was counted ten times or more. V is TRBV7-9 and J is TRBJ2-1; 12 bases match TRBD2. CDR1 is SEHNR, CDR2 FQNEAQ, per germline (reference sequence). The CDR3 has 15 amino acids. Trimming cost V 4 bases and J 5 bases; bases outside gene matches: 3. The chain's CDR3 is CASSSRTSGNNEQFF. The CDR3 region has the DNA TGTGCCAGCAGCTCCAGGACTAGCGGGAACAATGAGCAGTTCTTC. Together with reference TRBV7-9 and TRBJ2-1, the CDR3 gives the full variable domain: DTGVSQNPRHKITKRGQNVTFRCDPISEHNRLYWYRQTLGQGPEFLTYFQNEAQLEKSRLLSDRFSAERPKGSFSTLEIQRTEQGDSAMYLCASSSRTSGNNEQFFGPGTRLTVL.

This clonotype was observed a few times. V gene TRBV28 combines with J gene TRBJ1-5, with 7 bases aligning to TRBD1. This CDR3 contains 18 residues. V dropped 5 bases and J dropped 2; count of bases not matched to a gene: 15. Germline CDR1 is MDHEN and CDR2 is SYDVKM. In nucleotides, the CDR3 is TGTGCCAGCAGTGCCGGGACAGAGAGGTATGGGGGCAATCAGCCCCAGCATTTT. Amino acids: CASSAGTERYGGNQPQHF.

There are many counts of this clonotype. The chain employs TRBV12-3 or TRBV12-4 and TRBJ1-1; tentative D call: TRBD1 (5 bases). V dropped 6 bases and J dropped 1 base, with 15 bases sitting between them. This CDR3 has 15 amino acids. The CDR3 coding sequence is TGTGCCAGCAGGCTCACTGGACACAAGAACACTGAAGCTTTCTTT. This codes for CASRLTGHKNTEAFF.

This clonotype turned up a few times. The genes are TRBV19 and TRBJ2-3, with TRBD2 matching over 7 bases. There are 15 residues in the CDR3. V lost 4 bases to trimming and J lost 1 base; unmatched junction nucleotides: 5. CDR1 LNHDA and CDR2 SQIVND come from the germline V gene (reference sequence). This CDR3 is CASSNSGGGTDTQYF. For the CDR3, the DNA is TGTGCCAGTAGTAATAGTGGGGGGGGCACAGATACGCAGTATTTT.

This clonotype was detected many times. J is TRBJ2-1 and V is TRBV28; TRBD1 agrees at 7 bases. V lost 4 bases, J lost 0 bases, and 6 bases stayed unmatched. The CDR3 spans 16 residues. The germline V gene encodes CDR1 MDHEN and CDR2 SYDVKM. CDR3 bases: TGTGCCAGCAGTTCGGGACAGATGAGCTCCTACAATGAGCAGTTCTTC. This translates into CASSSGQMSSYNEQFF. The full variable domain, with the rest looked up from reference TRBV28 and TRBJ2-1, is DVKVTQSSRYLVKRTGEKVFLECVQDMDHENMFWYRQDPGLGLRLIYFSYDVKMKEKGDIPEGYSVSREKKERFSLILESASTNQTSMYLCASSSGQMSSYNEQFFGPGTRLTVL.

This clonotype has a handful of counts. This rearrangement joins TRBV6-1 to TRBJ2-7; D might be TRBD1 (5 bases). Germline-derived CDR1 and CDR2 are MNHNS and SASEGT. With 5 bases removed from V and 3 bases from J, the gap between germline ends came to 20 bases. This CDR3 is 16 amino acids long. The CDR3 reads CASSPYGIGQGYEQYF. The CDR3 nucleotides are TGTGCCAGCAGTCCCTACGGTATTGGCCAGGGCTACGAGCAGTACTTC.

In its sample, this clonotype was seen many times. This rearrangement joins TRBV12-3 or TRBV12-4 to TRBJ2-2; D assignment may be TRBD1 or TRBD2 (5 bases each). The CDR3 extends over 17 amino acids. V lost 6 bases and J lost 0, with 17 bases in between. In DNA, the CDR3 is TGTGCCAGCAGGGACGGCCGATTGGGGGCGAACACCGGGGAGCTGTTTTTT. It is translated as CASRDGRLGANTGELFF.

V is TRBV6-1 and J is TRBJ1-3; D unclear. Germline assignment: CDR1 MNHNS and CDR2 SASEGT. CDR3 length: 14 amino acids. V shed 1 base and J shed 1 base, with 5 bases lying between them. The CDR3 region has the DNA TGTGCCAGCAGTGAAGAGGGTTCTGGAAACACCATATATTTT. It translates to CASSEEGSGNTIYF.

In its sample, this clonotype was seen a few times. The chain is built from TRBV7-2 and TRBJ2-7; 10 bases match TRBD1. There are 16 residues in the CDR3. The ends lost 5 bases at V and 3 bases at J; junction bases unmatched: 10. Germline CDR1 is SGHTA and CDR2 is FQGNSA. CDR3 nucleotide sequence: TGTGCCAGCAGCAGACAGGGGGCGGGCATTATCTACGAGCAGTACTTC. Translating it yields CASSRQGAGIIYEQYF.

This clonotype was picked up many times. An end of the junction differs from the germline gene, which may be a read error. V gene TRBV12-3 or TRBV12-4 combines with J gene TRBJ2-5, with TRBD2 as a possible D gene (5 bases). CDR3 size: 13 residues. This CDR3 is CASSLGLQETQYF. In DNA form, the CDR3 reads TGTGCCAGCAGCTTAGGACTGCAAGAGACCCAGTACTTC.

This clonotype was recorded at least ten times. V usage is TRBV28 and J usage is TRBJ2-5; D ambiguous. Germline CDR1 and CDR2: MDHEN and SYDVKM. The ends were cut back, 6 bases at V and 5 bases at J, with 22 bases in the middle. This CDR3 contains 16 residues. CDR3 protein: CASRGSPLGYSETQYF. The CDR3 DNA reads as TGTGCCAGCAGGGGATCCCCGCTTGGTTATTCGGAGACCCAGTACTTC.

This clonotype has more than one count but fewer than ten. The chain carries TRBV19 and TRBJ1-5; TRBD1 aligns across 11 bases. Unmatched junction bases numbered 15, after V lost 7 bases and J lost 4 bases. The length of the CDR3 is 18 residues. Germline CDR1 reads LNHDA; CDR2 reads SQIVND (reference sequence). The CDR3 DNA reads TGTGCCAGTACCCTTTTGGCGGGACAGGGGGTTCGGAATCAGCCCCAGCATTTT. This gives the protein CASTLLAGQGVRNQPQHF.

This clonotype was detected many times. This sequence joins TRBV29-1 and TRBJ2-2, with D perhaps being TRBD1 or TRBD2 (5 bases each). The CDR3 has 15 amino acids. CDR1 and CDR2 (germline): SQVTM, ANQGSEA. The ends were cut back, 6 bases at V and 0 bases at J, with 14 bases in the middle. The CDR3 loop is CSVKTGTANTGELFF. The CDR3 nucleotides read TGCAGCGTGAAAACCGGGACGGCGAACACCGGGGAGCTGTTTTTT.

This clonotype was detected many times. The genes are TRBV19 and TRBJ2-1, with a possible D match to TRBD2 (7 bases). From germline, CDR1 is LNHDA and CDR2 SQIVND (reference sequence). The germline V and J ends were trimmed by 8 bases and 8 bases, with 16 bases remaining between them. The CDR3 has 13 residues. The CDR3: CASSGGAIDEQFF. The CDR3 bases are TGTGCCAGTTCTGGGGGGGCAATCGATGAGCAGTTCTTC. Full variable domain (outside the CDR3, taken from reference TRBV19 and TRBJ2-1): DGGITQSPKYLFRKEGQNVTLSCEQNLNHDAMYWYRQDPGQGLRLIYYSQIVNDFQKGDIAEGYSVSREKKESFPLTVTSAQKNPTAFYLCASSGGAIDEQFFGPGTRLTVL.

In the case of this clonotype: A much larger clone is a single base away; this may be a read error. The rearrangement joins TRBV6-1 to TRBJ2-3, with D possibly being TRBD1 or TRBD2 (5 bases each). The CDR3 runs 17 residues. Germline assignment: CDR1 MNHNS and CDR2 SASEGT. V lost 2 bases, J lost 2 bases, and 17 bases lay in between. The CDR3 region is CASSELWGNLDTDTQYF. For the CDR3, the DNA is TGTGCCAGCAGTGAATTGTGGGGGAACCTCGACACAGATACGCAGTATTTT.

In this sample, this clonotype turned up many times. The V and J genes are TRBV13 and TRBJ2-1, with 9 nucleotides matching TRBD2. The CDR3 covers 17 residues. Germline values: CDR1 PRHDT, CDR2 FYEKMQ (reference sequence). The trim removed 0 bases at V and 0 bases at J, leaving 3 bases unmatched. The CDR3 region has the DNA TGTGCCAGCAGCTTAGGGGCGGGAGGGCCCTCCTACAATGAGCAGTTCTTC. Residues: CASSLGAGGPSYNEQFF.

This clonotype was detected only a few times. V is TRBV29-1 and J is TRBJ1-2; 8 bases match TRBD1. There are 13 residues in the CDR3. Germline V gene data show CDR1 as SQVTM and CDR2 as ANQGSEA. The ends lost 7 bases at V and 3 bases at J; junction bases unmatched: 7. CDR3 region: CSGGTGSDYGYTF. The CDR3 DNA reads TGCAGCGGCGGGACAGGCAGCGACTATGGCTACACCTTC.

This clonotype was seen more than once but under ten times. The J gene is TRBJ2-7, the V gene TRBV28; 7 nucleotides match TRBD2. Germline-derived CDR1 and CDR2 are MDHEN and SYDVKM. Trimming took 3 bases from V and 4 from J; bases not matched to a gene: 6. The length of the CDR3 is 14 residues. The CDR3 coding sequence is TGTGCCAGCAGTTTTGACGGCGGGAGTTACGAGCAGTACTTC. This encodes CASSFDGGSYEQYF.

A note on this clonotype: The junction does not match germline at one end; this may be a read error. The chain links TRBV9 to TRBJ2-7; D is ambiguous. Germline CDR1 SGDLS, CDR2 YYNGEE. There are 12 residues in the CDR3. The CDR3 here is CASSVDVYGQYF. CDR3 nucleotide sequence: TGTGCCAGCAGCGTAGATGTCTACGGGCAGTACTTC. Together with reference TRBV9 and TRBJ2-7, the CDR3 gives the full variable domain: DSGVTQTPKHLITATGQRVTLRCSPRSGDLSVYWYQQSLDQGLQFLIQYYNGEERAKGNILERFSAQQFPDLHSELNLSSLELGDSALYFCASSVDVYGQYFGPGTRLTVT.

This clonotype was detected only a few times. The gene calls are TRBV11-3 and TRBJ1-2, with 9 bases matching TRBD1. The CDR3 runs to 14 residues. Germline-derived CDR1 and CDR2 are SGHNT and YENEEA. J was trimmed by 3 bases and V by 5 bases; bases with no gene match: 4. In nucleotides, the CDR3 is TGTGCCAGCAGCACGGGACAGGGTGACTATGGCTACACCTTC. Its protein product is CASSTGQGDYGYTF.

This clonotype was found many times. The CDR3 reads CASSLTGASYEQYF. In nucleotides, the CDR3 is TGTGCCAGCAGCTTAACCGGGGCATCCTACGAGCAGTACTTC. V is TRBV11-1 and J is TRBJ2-7; D is possibly TRBD1 or TRBD2 (5 bases each). The CDR3 consists of 14 residues. Between the trimmed V and J ends, which lost 2 bases and 1 base, there was a span of 9 bases. The V gene's germline CDR1 is SGHAT and CDR2 FQDESV (reference sequence).

The sample holds many counts of this clonotype. V gene TRBV28 combines with J gene TRBJ2-7; D is possibly TRBD2 (6 bases). The V gene's germline CDR1 is MDHEN and CDR2 SYDVKM. This CDR3 contains 15 residues. With 4 bases removed from V and 3 bases from J, the gap between germline ends came to 16 bases. The CDR3 bases are TGTGCCAGCAGTTCAAACCGGGACTGGATCTACGAGCAGTACTTC. Encoded protein: CASSSNRDWIYEQYF.

This clonotype was counted many times. This chain uses TRBV6-1 with TRBJ2-5; no reliable D call. Germline CDR1 is MNHNS and CDR2 is SASEGT. The CDR3 spans 14 residues. The V and J ends lost 1 base and 7 bases respectively, with 13 bases between them. The CDR3 protein is CASSEGAFVGTQYF. The DNA of the CDR3 is TGTGCCAGCAGTGAAGGAGCTTTCGTAGGGACCCAGTACTTC.

This clonotype was seen only a few times. V is TRBV9 and J is TRBJ1-6; 8 positions match TRBD1. The germline gives CDR1 SGDLS, CDR2 YYNGEE. Trimming cost V 4 bases and J 6 bases; bases outside gene matches: 6. CDR3 length: 15 amino acids. CDR3 amino acids: CASSLKDRGNSPLHF. As DNA, the CDR3 is TGTGCCAGCAGCCTAAAAGACAGGGGTAATTCACCCCTCCACTTT.

This clonotype was observed a handful of times. A read error may be the cause here, since a much bigger clone is one base away. V gene TRBV3-1 combines with J gene TRBJ2-1, with D possibly being TRBD1 (5 bases). Germline assignment: CDR1 LGHDT and CDR2 YNNKEL (reference sequence). The CDR3 is 15 amino acids. The CDR3 reads CASSQDGARYNEQLF. The CDR3 coding sequence is TGTGCCAGCAGCCAAGATGGGGCTAGGTACAATGAGCAGCTCTTC.

The rearrangement uses TRBV2 and TRBJ1-1, with D unresolved. Germline V gives CDR1 SNHLY, CDR2 FYNNEI. V lost 10 bases to trimming and J lost 1 base, with 10 bases between them. CDR3 length: 12 amino acids. The DNA of the CDR3 is TGTGCCACCCGGCGGGGGAACACTGAAGCTTTCTTT. It encodes CATRRGNTEAFF.

This clonotype was seen many times. This sequence joins TRBV5-1 and TRBJ2-5; D possibly corresponds to TRBD1 (6 bases). The CDR3 contains 14 residues. The germline gives CDR1 SGHRS, CDR2 YFSETQ. Trimming cost V 4 bases and J 2 bases, with 12 bases left between them. The CDR3 DNA sequence: TGCGCCAGCAGCGGCCGGGACACACAAGAGACCCAGTACTTC. Protein product: CASSGRDTQETQYF.

This clonotype was observed many times. V and J are TRBV7-3 and TRBJ2-3, with unresolved D. The ends were cut back, 1 base at V and 1 base at J, with 6 bases in the middle. The CDR3 consists of 14 residues. Germline V gene lookup returns CDR1 SGHTA and CDR2 FQGTGA. The CDR3 loop reads CASSLMGGTDTQYF. The CDR3 nucleotides read TGTGCCAGCAGCTTAATGGGCGGCACAGATACGCAGTATTTT. Using reference TRBV7-3 and TRBJ2-3 for the parts outside the CDR3, the full variable domain is GAGVSQTPSNKVTEKGKYVELRCDPISGHTALYWYRQSLGQGPEFLIYFQGTGAADDSGLPNDRFFAVRPEGSVSTLKIQRTERGDSAVYLCASSLMGGTDTQYFGPGTRLTVL.

This chain joins TRBV5-4 and TRBJ1-2; D remains ambiguous. Germline CDR1 SGHNT, CDR2 YYREEE (reference sequence). The CDR3 extends over 14 amino acids. The germline V and J ends were trimmed by 0 bases and 2 bases, with 8 bases remaining between them. CDR3 sequence (DNA): TGTGCCAGCAGCTTGGTGCAGGAAAACTATGGCTACACCTTC. This gives the protein CASSLVQENYGYTF.

This clonotype was picked up a small number of times. This sequence joins TRBV11-2 and TRBJ2-7; D unclear. Trimming pared 0 bases from V and 0 bases from J, leaving 6 bases between. The CDR3 has 14 amino acids. Germline V CDR1 and CDR2: SGHAT, FQNNGV. CDR3 sequence (DNA): TGTGCCAGCAGCTTAGATACGATCTCCTACGAGCAGTACTTC. Protein product: CASSLDTISYEQYF.